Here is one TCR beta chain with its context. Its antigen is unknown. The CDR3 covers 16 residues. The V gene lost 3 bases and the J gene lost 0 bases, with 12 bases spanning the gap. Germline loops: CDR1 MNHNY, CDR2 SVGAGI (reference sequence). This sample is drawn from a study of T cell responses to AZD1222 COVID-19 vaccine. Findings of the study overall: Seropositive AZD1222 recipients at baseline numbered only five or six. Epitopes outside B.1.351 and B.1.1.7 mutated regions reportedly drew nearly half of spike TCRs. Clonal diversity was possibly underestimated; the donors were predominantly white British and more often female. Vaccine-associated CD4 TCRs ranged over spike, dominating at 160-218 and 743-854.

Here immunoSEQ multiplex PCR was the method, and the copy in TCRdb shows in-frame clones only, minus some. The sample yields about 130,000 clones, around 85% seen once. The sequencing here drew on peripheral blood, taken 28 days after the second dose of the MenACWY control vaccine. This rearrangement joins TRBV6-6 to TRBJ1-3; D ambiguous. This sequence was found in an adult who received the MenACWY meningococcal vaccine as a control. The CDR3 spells CASSYPKIPSGNTIYF. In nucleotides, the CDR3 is TGTGCCAGCAGTTATCCGAAAATTCCCTCTGGAAACACCATATATTTT.